This T cell receptor beta chain appears in the sequencing data of a study of OX40 agonist ivuxolimab in advanced cancers. The wider study: In three patients, partial responses were observed, one with hepatocellular carcinoma and two with cutaneous melanoma.

TCRdb keeps only in-frame clones here, not all; method: immunoSEQ multiplex PCR. The sample yields 75,000 to 80,000 clones, over 75% seen once. The study's findings and limits: Average numbers of expanded clones were greater in CD8+ T cells than in CD4+. At 0.1 to 3.0 mg/kg, clonal expansion of CD4+ and CD8+ blood T cells had occurred by week 6.

The germline gives CDR1 SGHRS, CDR2 YFSETQ. The CDR3 runs to 15 residues. V was pared by 1 base and J by 7 bases, with 10 bases of the junction left unmatched. As for this clone: The antigen remains unidentified.

The J gene is TRBJ1-2, the V gene TRBV5-1; 7 positions agree with TRBD1. Specimen: CD4+ or CD8+ T cells sorted from blood, collected in a trial of the OX40 agonist ivuxolimab. The sequence was collected from an adult with an advanced solid tumor such as melanoma, head and neck, liver or kidney cancer. CDR3 sequence (DNA): TGCGCCAGCAGCTTGTCCACAGGGGTCACTTCTGGCTACACCTTC. Its protein product is CASSLSTGVTSGYTF.